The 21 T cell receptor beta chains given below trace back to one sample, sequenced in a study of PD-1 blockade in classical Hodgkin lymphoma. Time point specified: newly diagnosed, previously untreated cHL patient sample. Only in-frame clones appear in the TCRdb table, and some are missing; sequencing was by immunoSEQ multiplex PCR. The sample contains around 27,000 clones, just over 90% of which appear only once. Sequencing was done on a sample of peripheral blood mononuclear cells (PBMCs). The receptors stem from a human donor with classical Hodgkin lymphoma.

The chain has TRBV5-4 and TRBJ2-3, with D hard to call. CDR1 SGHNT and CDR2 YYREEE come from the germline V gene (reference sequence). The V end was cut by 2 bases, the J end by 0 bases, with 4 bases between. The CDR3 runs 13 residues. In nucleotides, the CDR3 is TGTGCCAGCAGCTTATGGAGCACAGATACGCAGTATTTT. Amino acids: CASSLWSTDTQYF.

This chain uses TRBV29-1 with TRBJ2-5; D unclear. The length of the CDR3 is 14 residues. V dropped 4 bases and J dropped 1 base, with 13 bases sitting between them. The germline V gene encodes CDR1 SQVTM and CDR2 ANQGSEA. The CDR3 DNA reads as TGCAGCGTTGCTCAGGTCTCGTTCCAAGAGACCCAGTACTTC. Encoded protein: CSVAQVSFQETQYF.

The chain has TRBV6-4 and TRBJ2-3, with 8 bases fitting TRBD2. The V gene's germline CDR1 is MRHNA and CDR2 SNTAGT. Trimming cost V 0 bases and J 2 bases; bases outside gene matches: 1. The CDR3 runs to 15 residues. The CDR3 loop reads CASSDSAGVTDTQYF. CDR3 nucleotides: TGTGCCAGCAGTGACTCAGCGGGAGTCACAGATACGCAGTATTTT.

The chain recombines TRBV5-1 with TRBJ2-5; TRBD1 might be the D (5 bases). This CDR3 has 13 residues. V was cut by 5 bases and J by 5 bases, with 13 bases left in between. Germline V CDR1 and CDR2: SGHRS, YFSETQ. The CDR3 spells CASRLQERETQYF. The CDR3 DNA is TGCGCCAGCAGGTTACAGGAGAGGGAGACCCAGTACTTC.

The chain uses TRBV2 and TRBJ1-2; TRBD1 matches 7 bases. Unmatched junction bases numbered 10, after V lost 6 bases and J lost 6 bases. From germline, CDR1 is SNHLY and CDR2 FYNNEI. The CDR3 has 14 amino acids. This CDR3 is CASRPPGRGDGYTF. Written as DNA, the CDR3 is TGTGCCAGCAGGCCGCCGGGCAGGGGGGATGGCTACACCTTC.

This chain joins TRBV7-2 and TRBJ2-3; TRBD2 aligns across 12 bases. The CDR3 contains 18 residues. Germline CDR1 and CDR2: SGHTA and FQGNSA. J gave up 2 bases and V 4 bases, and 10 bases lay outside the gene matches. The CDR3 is CASSSRNRLAGATDTQYF. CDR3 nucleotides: TGTGCCAGCAGCTCCCGAAATCGACTAGCGGGGGCCACAGATACGCAGTATTTT. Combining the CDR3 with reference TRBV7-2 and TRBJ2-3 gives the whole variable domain GAGVSQSPSNKVTEKGKDVELRCDPISGHTALYWYRQSLGQGLEFLIYFQGNSAPDKSGLPSDRFSAERTGGSVSTLTIQRTQQEDSAVYLCASSSRNRLAGATDTQYFGPGTRLTVL.

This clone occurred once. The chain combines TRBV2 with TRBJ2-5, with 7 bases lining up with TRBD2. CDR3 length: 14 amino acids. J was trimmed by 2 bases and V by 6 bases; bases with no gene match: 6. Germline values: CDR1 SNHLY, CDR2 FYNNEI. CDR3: CASRRLAFQETQYF. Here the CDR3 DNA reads TGTGCCAGCAGAAGACTAGCTTTTCAAGAGACCCAGTACTTC.

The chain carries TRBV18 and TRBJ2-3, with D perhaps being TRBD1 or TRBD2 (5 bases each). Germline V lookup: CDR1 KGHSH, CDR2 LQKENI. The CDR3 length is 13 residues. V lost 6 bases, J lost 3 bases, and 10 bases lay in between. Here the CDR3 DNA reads TGTGCCAGCTCCCTGGGGGTTACAGATACGCAGTATTTT. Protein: CASSLGVTDTQYF.

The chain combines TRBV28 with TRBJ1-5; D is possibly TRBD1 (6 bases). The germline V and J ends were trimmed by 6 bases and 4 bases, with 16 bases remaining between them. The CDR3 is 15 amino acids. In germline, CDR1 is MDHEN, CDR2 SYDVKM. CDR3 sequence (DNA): TGTGCCAGCAGCCCTCAGGACAGCCCAAATCAGCCCCAGCATTTT. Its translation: CASSPQDSPNQPQHF.

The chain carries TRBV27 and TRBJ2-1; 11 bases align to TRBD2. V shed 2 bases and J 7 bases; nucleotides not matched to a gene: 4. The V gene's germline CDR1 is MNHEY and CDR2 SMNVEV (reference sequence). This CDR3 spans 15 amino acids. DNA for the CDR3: TGTGCCAGCAGTTTAAGACTAGCGGGAATGAATGAGCAGTTCTTC. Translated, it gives CASSLRLAGMNEQFF.

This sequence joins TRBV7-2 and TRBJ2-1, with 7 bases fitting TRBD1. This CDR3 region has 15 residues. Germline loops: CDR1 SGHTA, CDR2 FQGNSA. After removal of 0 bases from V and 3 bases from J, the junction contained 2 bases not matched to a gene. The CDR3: CASSLAGQLYNEQFF. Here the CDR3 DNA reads TGTGCCAGCAGCTTAGCGGGACAGCTCTACAATGAGCAGTTCTTC.

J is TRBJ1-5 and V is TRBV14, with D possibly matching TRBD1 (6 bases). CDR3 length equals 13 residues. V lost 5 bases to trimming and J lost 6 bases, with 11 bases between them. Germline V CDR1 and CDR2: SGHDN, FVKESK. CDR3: CASSAQGSQPQHF. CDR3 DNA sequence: TGTGCCAGCAGCGCTCAGGGGAGTCAGCCCCAGCATTTT.

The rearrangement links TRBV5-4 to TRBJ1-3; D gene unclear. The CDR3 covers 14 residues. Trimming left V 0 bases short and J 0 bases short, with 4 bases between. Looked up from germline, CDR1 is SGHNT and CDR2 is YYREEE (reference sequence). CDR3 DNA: TGTGCCAGCAGCTTGGATGCCTCTGGAAACACCATATATTTT. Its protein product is CASSLDASGNTIYF.

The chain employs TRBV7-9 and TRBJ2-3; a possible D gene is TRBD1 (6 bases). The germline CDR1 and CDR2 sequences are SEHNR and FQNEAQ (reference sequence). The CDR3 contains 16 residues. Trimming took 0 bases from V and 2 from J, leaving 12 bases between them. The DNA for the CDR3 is TGTGCCAGCAGCTTAGCGGGACAAACTTTCACAGATACGCAGTATTTT. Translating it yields CASSLAGQTFTDTQYF.

In nucleotides, the CDR3 is TGTGCCAGCAGCTTAGATCCCAAGAACACCGGGGAGCTGTTTTTT. As protein: CASSLDPKNTGELFF. V is TRBV11-2 and J is TRBJ2-2, with no clear D. The CDR3 has 15 residues. Per germline, CDR1 SGHAT and CDR2 FQNNGV. V gave up 0 bases and J gave up 1 base, with 6 bases separating them.

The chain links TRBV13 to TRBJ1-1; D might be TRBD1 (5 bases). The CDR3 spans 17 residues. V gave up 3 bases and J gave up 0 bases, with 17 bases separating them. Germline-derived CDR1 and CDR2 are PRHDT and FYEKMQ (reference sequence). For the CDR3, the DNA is TGTGCCAGCAGCTTGGGGACCGGGACCAACATGAACACTGAAGCTTTCTTT. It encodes CASSLGTGTNMNTEAFF.

The CDR3 here is CATSRERSGETQYF. The CDR3 DNA sequence: TGTGCCACCAGCAGAGAAAGGTCGGGGGAGACCCAGTACTTC. The chain recombines TRBV15 with TRBJ2-5; weak D call: TRBD2 (5 bases). Germline CDR1 LNHNV, CDR2 YYDKDF (reference sequence). The CDR3 is 14 residues long. V was cut by 0 bases and J by 5 bases, with 10 bases left in between. Based on the CDR3 plus reference TRBV15 and TRBJ2-5, the full variable domain is DAMVIQNPRYQVTQFGKPVTLSCSQTLNHNVMYWYQQKSSQAPKLLFHYYDKDFNNEADTPDNFQSRRPNTSFCFLDIRSPGLGDTAMYLCATSRERSGETQYFGPGTRLLVL.

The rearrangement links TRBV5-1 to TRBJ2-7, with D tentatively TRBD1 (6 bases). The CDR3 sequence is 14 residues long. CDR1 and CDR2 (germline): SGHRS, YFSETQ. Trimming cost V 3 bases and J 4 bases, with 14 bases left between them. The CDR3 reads CASSWTGTQYEQYF. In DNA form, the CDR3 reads TGCGCCAGCAGCTGGACCGGGACACAATACGAGCAGTACTTC.

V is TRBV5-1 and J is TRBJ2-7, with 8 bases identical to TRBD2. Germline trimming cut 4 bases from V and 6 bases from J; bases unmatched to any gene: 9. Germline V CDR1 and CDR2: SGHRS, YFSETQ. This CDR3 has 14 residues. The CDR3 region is CASSPDGTRGEQYF. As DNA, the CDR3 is TGCGCCAGCAGCCCGGACGGGACTAGGGGCGAGCAGTACTTC.

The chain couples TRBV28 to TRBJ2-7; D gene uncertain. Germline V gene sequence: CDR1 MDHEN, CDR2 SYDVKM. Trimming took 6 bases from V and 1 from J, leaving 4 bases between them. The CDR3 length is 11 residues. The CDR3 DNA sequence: TGTGCCAGCAGGGGTTCCTACGAGCAGTACTTC. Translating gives CASRGSYEQYF.

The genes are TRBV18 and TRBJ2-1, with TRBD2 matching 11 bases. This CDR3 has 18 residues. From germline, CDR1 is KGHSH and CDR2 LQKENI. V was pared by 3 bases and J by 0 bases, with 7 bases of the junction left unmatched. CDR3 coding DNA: TGTGCCAGCTCACCGAGGGCTAGCGGGAGGCCCTCCTACAATGAGCAGTTCTTC. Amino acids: CASSPRASGRPSYNEQFF.